One sample yielded the 3 T cell receptor beta chains listed below, sequenced in a study of blood T cells in healthy people across ages. For the second PCR, which ran for roughly 6 to 11 cycles, a sample-barcoded 5' primer and a J-beta primer mix were used. Via MiXCR, TCRdb re-called the 5' RACE reads, giving one row per CDR3 protein. The sample consists of around 620,000 distinct CDR3 sequences, about 25% of them appearing once. The specimen was blood. These receptors were obtained from a woman aged 70-85 years in good health.

This clonotype has a handful of counts. The V gene is TRBV7-2, the J gene TRBJ2-3; 12 bases line up with TRBD2. Looked up from germline, CDR1 is SGHTA and CDR2 is FQGNSA. The CDR3 covers 17 residues. V lost 1 base, J lost 0 bases, and 2 bases stayed unmatched. The CDR3 DNA sequence: TGTGCCAGCAGCTTAGGACTAGCGGGGGCTAGCACAGATACGCAGTATTTT. Amino acids: CASSLGLAGASTDTQYF.

The chain uses TRBV9 and TRBJ1-2; tentatively, D is TRBD1 (5 bases). CDR1 SGDLS and CDR2 YYNGEE come from the germline V gene. Trimming left V 3 bases short and J 8 bases short, with 14 bases between. The CDR3 has 13 residues. As DNA, the CDR3 is TGTGCCAGCAGCGGCGATTGGGGGGACGGCTACACCTTC. Translated: CASSGDWGDGYTF.

The CDR3 sequence: CSVVPNTDTQYF. The CDR3 DNA is TGCAGCGTGGTCCCTAACACAGATACGCAGTATTTT. The genes are TRBV29-1 and TRBJ2-3; D not resolved. CDR1 SQVTM and CDR2 ANQGSEA come from the germline V gene. Trimming stripped 6 bases from V and 2 bases from J, with 9 bases between. The CDR3 totals 12 residues.